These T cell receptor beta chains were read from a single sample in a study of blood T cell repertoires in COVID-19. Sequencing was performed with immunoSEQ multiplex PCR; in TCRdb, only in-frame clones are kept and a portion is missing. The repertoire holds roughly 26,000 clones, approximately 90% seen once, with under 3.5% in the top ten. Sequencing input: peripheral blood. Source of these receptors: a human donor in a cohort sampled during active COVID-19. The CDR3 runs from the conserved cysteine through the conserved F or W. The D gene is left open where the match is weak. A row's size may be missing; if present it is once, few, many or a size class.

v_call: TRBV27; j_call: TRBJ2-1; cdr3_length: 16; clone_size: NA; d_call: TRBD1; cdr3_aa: CASSPGTGVPHNEQFF; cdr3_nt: TGTGCCAGCAGTCCGGGGACAGGGGTCCCCCACAATGAGCAGTTCTTC
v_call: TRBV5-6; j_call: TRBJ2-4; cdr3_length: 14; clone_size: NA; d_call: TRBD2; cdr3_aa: CASSPLTSGGIQYF; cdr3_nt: TGTGCCAGCAGCCCACTGACTAGCGGGGGCATTCAGTACTTC
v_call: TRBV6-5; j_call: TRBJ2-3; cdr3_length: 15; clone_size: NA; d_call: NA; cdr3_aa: CASSYGGISTDTQYF; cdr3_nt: TGTGCCAGCAGTTACGGGGGGATAAGCACAGATACGCAGTATTTT
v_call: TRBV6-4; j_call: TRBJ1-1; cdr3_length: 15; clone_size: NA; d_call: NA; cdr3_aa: CASSETSVQGTEAFF; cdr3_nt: TGTGCCAGCAGCGAGACGTCAGTACAGGGCACTGAAGCTTTCTTT
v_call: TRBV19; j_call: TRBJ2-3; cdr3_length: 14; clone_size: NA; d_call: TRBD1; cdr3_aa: CASSWDRDTDTQYF; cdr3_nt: TGTGCCAGTAGTTGGGACAGAGACACAGATACGCAGTATTTT
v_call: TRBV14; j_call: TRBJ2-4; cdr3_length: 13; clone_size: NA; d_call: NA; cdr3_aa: CASSQGTTSIQYF; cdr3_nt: TGTGCCAGCAGCCAAGGTACTACGAGCATTCAGTACTTC
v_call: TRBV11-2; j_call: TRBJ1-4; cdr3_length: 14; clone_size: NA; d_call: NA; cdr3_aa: CASRDTDRNEKLFF; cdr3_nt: TGTGCCAGCAGGGACACGGACCGGAATGAAAAACTGTTTTTT
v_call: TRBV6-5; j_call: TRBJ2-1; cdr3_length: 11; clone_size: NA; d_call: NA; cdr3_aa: CASINGDNQFF; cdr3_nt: TGTGCCAGCATCAACGGGGACAATCAGTTCTTC
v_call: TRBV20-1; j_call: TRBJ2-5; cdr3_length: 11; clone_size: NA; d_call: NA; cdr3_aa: CSAYRGETQYF; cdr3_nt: TGCAGTGCCTATCGAGGAGAGACCCAGTACTTC
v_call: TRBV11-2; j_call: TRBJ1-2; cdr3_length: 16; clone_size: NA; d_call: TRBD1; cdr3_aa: CASSPLGVRGNYGYTF; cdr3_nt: TGTGCCAGCAGTCCCCTGGGGGTCAGGGGGAATTATGGCTACACCTTC
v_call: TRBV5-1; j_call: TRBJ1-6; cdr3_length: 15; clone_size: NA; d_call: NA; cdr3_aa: CASSLARTAYSPLHF; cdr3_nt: TGCGCCAGCAGCTTGGCTAGGACTGCGTATTCACCCCTCCACTTT
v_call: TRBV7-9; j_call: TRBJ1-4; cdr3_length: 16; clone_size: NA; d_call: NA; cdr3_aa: CASSFDTAGANEKLFF; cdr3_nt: TGTGCCAGCAGCTTTGATACGGCGGGGGCTAATGAAAAACTGTTTTTT
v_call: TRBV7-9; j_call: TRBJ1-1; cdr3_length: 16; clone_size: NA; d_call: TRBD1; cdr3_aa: CASSLITGQGDTEAFF; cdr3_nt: TGTGCCAGCAGCCTAATAACGGGACAGGGGGACACTGAAGCTTTCTTT
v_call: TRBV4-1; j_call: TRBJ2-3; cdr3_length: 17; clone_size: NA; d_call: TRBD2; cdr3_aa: CASSQGRLAGGPHTQYF; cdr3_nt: TGCGCCAGCAGCCAAGGGAGACTAGCGGGGGGGCCACATACGCAGTATTTT
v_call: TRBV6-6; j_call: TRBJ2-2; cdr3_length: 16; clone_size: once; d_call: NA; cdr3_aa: CASSSHGEAGTGELFF; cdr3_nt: TGTGCCAGCAGCTCCCATGGGGAGGCGGGAACCGGGGAGCTGTTTTTT
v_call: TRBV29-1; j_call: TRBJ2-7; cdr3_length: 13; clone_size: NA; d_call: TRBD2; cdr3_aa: CSVYLGGTYEQYF; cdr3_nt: TGCAGCGTTTACTTGGGGGGGACCTACGAGCAGTACTTC
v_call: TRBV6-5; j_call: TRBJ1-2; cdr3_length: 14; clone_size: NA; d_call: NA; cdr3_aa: CASSPTDSNYGYTF; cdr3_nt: TGTGCCAGCAGTCCGACAGATTCTAACTATGGCTACACCTTC
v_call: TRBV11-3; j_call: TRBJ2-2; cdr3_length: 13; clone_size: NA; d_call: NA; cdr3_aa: CASSLGLRGELFF; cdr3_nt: TGTGCCAGCAGCTTAGGACTGCGGGGGGAGCTGTTTTTT
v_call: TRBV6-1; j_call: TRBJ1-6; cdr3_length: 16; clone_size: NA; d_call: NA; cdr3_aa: CASSEVPGLANSPLHF; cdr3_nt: TGTGCCAGCAGTGAAGTCCCAGGACTTGCTAATTCACCCCTCCACTTT
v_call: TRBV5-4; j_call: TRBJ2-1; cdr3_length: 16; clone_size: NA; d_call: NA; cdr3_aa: CASSPPERALRNEQFF; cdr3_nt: TGTGCCAGCAGCCCCCCGGAGCGGGCCCTGAGGAATGAGCAGTTCTTC
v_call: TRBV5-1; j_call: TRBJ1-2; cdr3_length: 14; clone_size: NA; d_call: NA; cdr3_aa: CASSLNWVRDGYTF; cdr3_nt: TGCGCCAGCAGCTTGAACTGGGTTCGGGATGGCTACACCTTC
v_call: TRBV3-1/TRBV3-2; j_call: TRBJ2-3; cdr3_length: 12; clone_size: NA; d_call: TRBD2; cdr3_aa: CATLAGVNTQYF; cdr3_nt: TGTGCCACTCTAGCGGGGGTGAATACGCAGTATTTT
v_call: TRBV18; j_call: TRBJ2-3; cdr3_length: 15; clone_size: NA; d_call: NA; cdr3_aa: CASSQSGQITDTQYF; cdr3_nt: TGTGCCAGCTCCCAAAGCGGCCAAATCACAGATACGCAGTATTTT
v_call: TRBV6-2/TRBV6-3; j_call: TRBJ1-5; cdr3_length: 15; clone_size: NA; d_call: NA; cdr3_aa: CASSYHPGPNQPQHF; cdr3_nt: TGTGCCAGCAGTTACCACCCAGGGCCAAATCAGCCCCAGCATTTT
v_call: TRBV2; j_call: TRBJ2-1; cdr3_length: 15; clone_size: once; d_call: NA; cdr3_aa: CASTPQGSPYNEQFF; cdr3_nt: TGTGCCAGCACTCCCCAGGGCTCCCCTTACAATGAGCAGTTCTTC
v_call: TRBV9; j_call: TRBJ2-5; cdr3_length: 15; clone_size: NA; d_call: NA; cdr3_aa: CASTVDGRAYETQYF; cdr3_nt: TGTGCCAGCACCGTGGATGGCAGGGCGTACGAGACCCAGTACTTC
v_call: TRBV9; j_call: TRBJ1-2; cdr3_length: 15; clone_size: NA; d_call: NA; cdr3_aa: CASSPSGGPHYGYTF; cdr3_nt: TGTGCCAGCAGCCCCTCCGGGGGGCCCCACTATGGCTACACCTTC
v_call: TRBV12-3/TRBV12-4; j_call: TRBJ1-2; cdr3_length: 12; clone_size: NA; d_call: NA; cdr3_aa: CASSRVNYGYTF; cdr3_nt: TGTGCCAGCAGCCGGGTTAACTATGGCTACACCTTC
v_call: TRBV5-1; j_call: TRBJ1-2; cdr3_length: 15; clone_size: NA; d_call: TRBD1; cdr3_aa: CASSISPGQDYGYTF; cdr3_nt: TGCGCCAGCAGCATATCACCGGGACAGGACTATGGCTACACCTTC
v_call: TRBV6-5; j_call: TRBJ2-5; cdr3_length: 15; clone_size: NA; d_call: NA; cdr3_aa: CASSYSLALRETQYF; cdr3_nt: TGTGCCAGCAGTTACTCCCTAGCGTTAAGGGAGACCCAGTACTTC
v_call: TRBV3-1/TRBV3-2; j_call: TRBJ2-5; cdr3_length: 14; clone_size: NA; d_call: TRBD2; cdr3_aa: CASSPAGGRGTQYF; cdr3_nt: TGTGCCAGCAGCCCAGCGGGGGGGCGGGGGACCCAGTACTTC
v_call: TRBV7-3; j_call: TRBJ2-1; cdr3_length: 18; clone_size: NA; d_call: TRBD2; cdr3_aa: CASSLDSGEISSYNEQFF; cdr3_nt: TGTGCCAGCAGCTTAGATAGCGGGGAGATTAGCTCCTACAATGAGCAGTTCTTC
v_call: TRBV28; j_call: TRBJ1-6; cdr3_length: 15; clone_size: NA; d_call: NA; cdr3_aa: CASSFLRGGNSPLHF; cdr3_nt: TGTGCCAGCAGTTTTCTGCGAGGTGGGAATTCACCCCTCCACTTT
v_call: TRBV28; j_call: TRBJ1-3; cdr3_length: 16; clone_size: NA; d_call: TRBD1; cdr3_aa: CASSSGQGSSGNTIYF; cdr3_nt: TGTGCCAGCAGTTCCGGACAGGGGAGCTCTGGAAACACCATATATTTT
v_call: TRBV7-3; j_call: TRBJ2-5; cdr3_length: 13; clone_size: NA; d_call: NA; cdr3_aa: CASSPQGQETQYF; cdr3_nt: TGTGCCAGCAGCCCCCAGGGCCAAGAGACCCAGTACTTC
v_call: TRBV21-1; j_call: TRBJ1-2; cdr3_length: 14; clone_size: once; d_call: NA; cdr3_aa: CASSSRTGMGGYTF; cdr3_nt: TGTGCCAGCAGCTCCCGGACAGGGATGGGTGGCTACACCTTC
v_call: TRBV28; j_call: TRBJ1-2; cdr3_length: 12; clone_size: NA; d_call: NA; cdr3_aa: CASSRTDYGYTF; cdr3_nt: TGTGCCAGCAGTAGGACAGACTATGGCTACACCTTC
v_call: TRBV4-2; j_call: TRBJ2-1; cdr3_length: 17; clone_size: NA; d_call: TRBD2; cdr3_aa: CASSQVTSGGVNNEQFF; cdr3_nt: TGTGCCAGCAGCCAAGTAACTAGCGGGGGGGTTAACAATGAGCAGTTCTTC
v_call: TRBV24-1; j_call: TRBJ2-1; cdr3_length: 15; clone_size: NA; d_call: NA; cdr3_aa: CATSEPGSRGNEQFF; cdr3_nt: TGTGCCACCAGTGAGCCCGGGAGCCGCGGAAATGAGCAGTTCTTC
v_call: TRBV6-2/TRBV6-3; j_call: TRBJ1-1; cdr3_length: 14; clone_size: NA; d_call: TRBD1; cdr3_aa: CASSIGTENTEAFF; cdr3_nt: TGTGCCAGCAGTATAGGGACAGAGAACACTGAAGCTTTCTTT
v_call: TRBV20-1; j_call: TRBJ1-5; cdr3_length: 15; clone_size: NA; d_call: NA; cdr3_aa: CSASSGTPSYQPQHF; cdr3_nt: TGCAGTGCTAGTTCAGGAACACCGTCTTATCAGCCCCAGCATTTT
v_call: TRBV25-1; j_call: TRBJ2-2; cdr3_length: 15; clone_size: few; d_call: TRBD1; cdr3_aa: CASSLRTGGTGELFF; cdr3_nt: TGTGCCAGCAGTCTACGGACAGGGGGCACCGGGGAGCTGTTTTTT
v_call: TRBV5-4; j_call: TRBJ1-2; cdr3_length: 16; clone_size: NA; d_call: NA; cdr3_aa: CASSLELGGHGLGYTF; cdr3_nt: TGTGCCAGCAGCTTGGAGCTTGGAGGTCATGGACTTGGCTACACCTTC
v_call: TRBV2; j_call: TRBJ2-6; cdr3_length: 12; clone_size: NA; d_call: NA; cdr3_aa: CASKLGANVLTF; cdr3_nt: TGTGCCAGCAAGCTTGGGGCCAACGTCCTGACTTTC
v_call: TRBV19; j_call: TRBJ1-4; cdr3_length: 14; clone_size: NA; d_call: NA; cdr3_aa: CASSDTPNFEKLFF; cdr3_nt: TGTGCCAGTAGCGACACACCAAACTTCGAAAAACTGTTTTTT
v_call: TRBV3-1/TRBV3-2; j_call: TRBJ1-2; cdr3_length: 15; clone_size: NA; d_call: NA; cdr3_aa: CASRDQWGRGYGYTF; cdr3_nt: TGTGCCAGCAGAGATCAATGGGGCAGGGGCTATGGCTACACCTTC
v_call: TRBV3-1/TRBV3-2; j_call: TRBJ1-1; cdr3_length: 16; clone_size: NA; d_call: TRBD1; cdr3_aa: CASSPQGAGMNTEAFF; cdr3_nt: TGTGCCAGCAGCCCTCAGGGGGCTGGGATGAACACTGAAGCTTTCTTT
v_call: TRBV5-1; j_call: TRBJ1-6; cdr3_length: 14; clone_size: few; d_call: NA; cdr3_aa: CASSTTGLGSPLHF; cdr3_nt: TGCGCCAGCAGCACTACAGGGCTCGGTTCACCCCTCCACTTT
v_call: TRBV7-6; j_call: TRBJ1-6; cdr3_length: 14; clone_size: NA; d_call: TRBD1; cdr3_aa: CASSSRDRGSPLHF; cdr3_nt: TGTGCCAGCAGTTCCCGGGACAGGGGTTCACCCCTCCACTTT